This TCR beta chain was identified during a study of blood T cells in healthy people across ages. In this sample, this clonotype turned up a few times. Sample-barcoded 5' priming and a J-beta primer mix drove a second PCR of 7 to 11 cycles. The authors tagged each cDNA molecule using a template-switch adaptor with 12 random nucleotides. TCRdb redid the calling of the 5' RACE reads with MiXCR, one entry per CDR3 protein. The sample carries about 570,000 distinct CDR3 sequences, roughly 29% recorded once. CDR3 size: 14 residues. In germline, CDR1 is SEHNR, CDR2 FQNEAQ (reference sequence). The V end lost 4 bases, the J end lost 8 bases, and 17 bases lay between the germline ends.

This chain joins TRBV7-9 and TRBJ1-2; D possibly corresponds to TRBD1 (5 bases). The sequence came from a woman in her sixties or seventies in good health. The sequenced sample consisted of blood. This CDR3 is CASSSRTGRYGYTF. The CDR3 nucleotides read TGTGCCAGCAGCTCCCGGACGGGGCGGTACGGCTACACCTTC.